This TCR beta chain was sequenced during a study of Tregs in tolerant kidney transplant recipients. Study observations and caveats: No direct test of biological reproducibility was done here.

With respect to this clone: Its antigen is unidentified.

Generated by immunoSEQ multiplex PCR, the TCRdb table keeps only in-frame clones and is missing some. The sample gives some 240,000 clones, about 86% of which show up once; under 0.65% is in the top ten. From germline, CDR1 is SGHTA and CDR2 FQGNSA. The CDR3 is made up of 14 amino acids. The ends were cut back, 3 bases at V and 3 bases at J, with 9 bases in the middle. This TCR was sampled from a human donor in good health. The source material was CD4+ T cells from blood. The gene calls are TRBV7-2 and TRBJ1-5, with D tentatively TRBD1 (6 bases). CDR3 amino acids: CASSLDSHNQPQHF. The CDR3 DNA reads TGTGCCAGCAGCTTGGACAGCCACAATCAGCCCCAGCATTTT.